Below, one T cell receptor (beta chain) is given with its context. Its antigen is unknown. TCRdb derives one entry per CDR3 protein from the 5' RACE reads, leaving out DNA. The sample totals about 210,000 distinct CDR3 sequences. The CDR3 is 14 residues long. The germline CDR1 and CDR2 sequences are SQVTM and ANQGSEA. The sample comes from a study of monozygotic twins with inflammatory bowel disease. Findings and limits, study-wide: Evidence did not back any single strong signal or clonotype linked to IBD. Compared with healthy co-twins, IBD patients showed reduced TCRbeta repertoire diversity by inverse Simpson.

The rearrangement joins TRBV29-1 to TRBJ2-7. This TCR came from a human donor with ulcerative colitis or Crohn's disease, or a healthy co-twin of an affected twin (not recorded which). What was sequenced was blood. The CDR3 loop reads CSVVSAVRTYEQYF.